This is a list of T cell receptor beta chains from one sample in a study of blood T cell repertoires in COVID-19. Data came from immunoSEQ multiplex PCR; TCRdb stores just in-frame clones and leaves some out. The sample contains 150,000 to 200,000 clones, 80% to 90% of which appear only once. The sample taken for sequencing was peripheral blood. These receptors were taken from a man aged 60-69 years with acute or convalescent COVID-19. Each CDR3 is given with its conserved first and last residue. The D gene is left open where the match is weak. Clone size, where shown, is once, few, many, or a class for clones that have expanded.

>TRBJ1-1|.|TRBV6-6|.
TGTGCCAGCTGGGGGCTTTTGAACACTGAAGCTTTCTTT
CASWGLLNTEAFF
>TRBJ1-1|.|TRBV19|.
TGTGCCAGTAGGGCGGCAGGGCGCTCCAACACTGAAGCTTTCTTT
CASRAAGRSNTEAFF
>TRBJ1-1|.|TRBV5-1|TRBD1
TGCGCCAGTAGACAGGGGGCGAGAACTGAAGCTTTCTTT
CASRQGARTEAFF
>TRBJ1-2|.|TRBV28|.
TGTGCCAGCGGGGCAGGGTACGGCTACACCTTC
CASGAGYGYTF
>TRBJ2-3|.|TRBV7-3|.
TGTGCCAGCAGCCCTTCGGGATCCTCCGCCGGTACGCAGTATTTT
CASSPSGSSAGTQYF
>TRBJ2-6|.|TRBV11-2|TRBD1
TGTGCCAGCAGCTTAGGAGGCAGGGGGCCAGTCTCTGGGGCCAACGTCCTGACTTTC
CASSLGGRGPVSGANVLTF
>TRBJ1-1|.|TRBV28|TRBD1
TGTGCCAGCAGCTTGACCGGGACAGGGGGGACGAACACTGAAGCTTTCTTT
CASSLTGTGGTNTEAFF
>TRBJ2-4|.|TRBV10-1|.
TGCGCCAGCAGTGAGACAGGATTGGGAAACATTCAGTACTTC
CASSETGLGNIQYF
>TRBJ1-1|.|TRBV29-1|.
TGCAGCGTTGACGGGGTGAACACTGAAGCTTTCTTT
CSVDGVNTEAFF
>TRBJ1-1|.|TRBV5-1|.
TGCGCCAGCAGCTTGATGCGGAACCATGAAGCTTTCTTT
CASSLMRNHEAFF
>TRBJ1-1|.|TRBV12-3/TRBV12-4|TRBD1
TGTGCCAGCAGCAAGGACAGGGGCTCTGAAGCTTTCTTT
CASSKDRGSEAFF
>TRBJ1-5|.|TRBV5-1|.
TGCGCCAGCAGCTTGGGAGCGTCTAGCAATCAGCCCCAGCATTTT
CASSLGASSNQPQHF
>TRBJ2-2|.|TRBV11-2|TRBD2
TGTGCCAGCAGCTGGACTAGCGGAAACACCGGGGAGCTGTTTTTT
CASSWTSGNTGELFF
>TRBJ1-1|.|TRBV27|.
TGTGCCAGCAGTCGCCCGGGGGGCCCGAACACTGAAGCTTTCTTT
CASSRPGGPNTEAFF
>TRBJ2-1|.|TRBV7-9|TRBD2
TGTGCCAGCAGCCCACTGGGACTAGCGGGAGATGAGCAGTTCTTC
CASSPLGLAGDEQFF
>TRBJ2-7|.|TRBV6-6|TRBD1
TGTGCCAGCAGTCGGGACAGGCCCTTCGTGCAGTACTTC
CASSRDRPFVQYF
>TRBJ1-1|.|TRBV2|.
TGTGCCAGCAGTAGAAAGCAGGGGCGGACTGAAGCTTTCTTT
CASSRKQGRTEAFF
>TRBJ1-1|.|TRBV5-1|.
TGCGCCAGCAGCTTGACGGACACAGGAACTGAAGCTTTCTTT
CASSLTDTGTEAFF
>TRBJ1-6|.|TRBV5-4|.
TGTGCCAGCAGCGAAGACAGCAAGGGGAATTCACCCCTCCACTTT
CASSEDSKGNSPLHF
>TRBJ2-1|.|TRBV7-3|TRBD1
TGTGCCAGCAGCCACCCTAAGGAGGGACAGGGGATGGACAATGAGCAGTTCTTC
CASSHPKEGQGMDNEQFF
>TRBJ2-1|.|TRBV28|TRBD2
TGTGCCAGCAGCAAACTAGCGGGAGCCCCCTACAATGAGCAGTTCTTC
CASSKLAGAPYNEQFF
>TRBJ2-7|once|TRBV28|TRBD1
TGTGCCAGCAGTTTACTGGACAGGGGGCTCAACGAGCAGTACTTC
CASSLLDRGLNEQYF
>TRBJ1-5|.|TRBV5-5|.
.
CASSLFLWTANSNQPQHF
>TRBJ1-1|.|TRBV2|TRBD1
TGTGCCAGCAGCCCAGGACAGGGGAGGGACACTGAAGCTTTCTTT
CASSPGQGRDTEAFF
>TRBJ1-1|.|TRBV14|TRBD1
TGTGCCAGCAGCCCGCTATCGACAGGGTCTGGGGGAGCTTTCTTT
CASSPLSTGSGGAFF
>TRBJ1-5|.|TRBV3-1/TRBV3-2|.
TGTGCCAGCGCCTGGGGGGATGATCAGCCCCAGCATTTT
CASAWGDDQPQHF
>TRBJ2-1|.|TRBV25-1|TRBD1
TGTGCCAGCAGTGAGTACAGGGGAGATTACAATGAGCAGTTCTTC
CASSEYRGDYNEQFF
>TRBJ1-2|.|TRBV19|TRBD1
TGTGCCAGTAGTCTTCGACAGGGGTACGGCTACACCTTC
CASSLRQGYGYTF